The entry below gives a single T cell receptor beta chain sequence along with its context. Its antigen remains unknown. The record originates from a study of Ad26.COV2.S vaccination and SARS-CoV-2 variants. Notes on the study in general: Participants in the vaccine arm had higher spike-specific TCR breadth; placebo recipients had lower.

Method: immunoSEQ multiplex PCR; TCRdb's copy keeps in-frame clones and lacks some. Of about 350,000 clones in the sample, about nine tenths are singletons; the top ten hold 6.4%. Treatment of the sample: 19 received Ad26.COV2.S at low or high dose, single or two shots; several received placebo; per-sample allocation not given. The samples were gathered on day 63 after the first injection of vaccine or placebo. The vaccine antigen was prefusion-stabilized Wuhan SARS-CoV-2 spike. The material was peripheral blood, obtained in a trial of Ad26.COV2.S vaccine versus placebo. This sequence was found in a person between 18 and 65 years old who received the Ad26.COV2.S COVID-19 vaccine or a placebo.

The CDR3 region is CASVRQGTEAFF. The CDR3, as DNA: TGTGCCAGCGTACGACAGGGGACTGAAGCTTTCTTT. This chain links TRBV4-2 with TRBJ1-1; 8 nucleotides match TRBD1. V lost 8 bases to trimming and J lost 5 bases; unmatched junction nucleotides: 4. This CDR3 is built from 12 residues. Per the germline V gene, CDR1 is LGHNA and CDR2 is YNFKEQ.